This TCR beta chain appears in the sequencing data of a study of blood T cell repertoires in COVID-19. Study at large: Samples of COVID-19 (acute and convalescent) were obtained from the United States, Italy and Spain. T cells, B-cell-depleted T cells, or PBMCs provided the cDNA or gDNA that served as material.

The CDR3 covers 13 residues. V gave up 2 bases and J gave up 0 bases, with 5 bases separating them. Germline CDR1 and CDR2: ENHRY and SYGVKD. Seattle patients were enrolled while actively infected and followed longitudinally. There are a few counts of this clone. Clones were read by immunoSEQ multiplex PCR, and TCRdb kept only the in-frame ones, dropping some. The profile shows some 200,000 clones, approximately 80% of them singletons. The chain combines TRBV10-3 with TRBJ2-7; no clear D. This sequence originates from a man in his sixties with COVID-19, enrolled during active disease. Material for sequencing was peripheral blood. CDR3 bases: TGTGCCATCAGTGAGACCAGCTCCTACGAGCAGTACTTC. Encoded protein: CAISETSSYEQYF.